The 18 T cell receptor beta chains listed next were all sequenced from one sample in a study of cytomegalovirus exposure and HLA in healthy donors. Primers: 60 Vbeta forward and 13 Jbeta reverse. Measured with immunoSEQ multiplex PCR; TCRdb has only the in-frame clones, and not every one. The sample holds around 130,000 clones, around four fifths seen once. The sample was PBMCs. The receptors stem from a boy aged 10-17 years in good health and CMV-seronegative.

The J gene is TRBJ2-1, the V gene TRBV6-5, with D possibly being TRBD1 (6 bases). The V and J ends lost 6 bases and 2 bases respectively, with 11 bases between them. CDR3 size: 14 residues. CDR1 is MNHEY and CDR2 is SVGAGI in the germline V gene. The CDR3 DNA reads TGTGCCAGCAGCACCGGACAGACCTACAATGAGCAGTTCTTC. This codes for CASSTGQTYNEQFF.

This CDR3 reads CASSVAVSERQETQYF. The CDR3 DNA follows: TGTGCCAGCAGCGTAGCAGTGTCCGAAAGACAAGAGACCCAGTACTTC. This chain joins TRBV9 and TRBJ2-5, with D unclear. The germline V and J ends were trimmed by 0 bases and 2 bases, with 14 bases remaining between them. Germline V gene data show CDR1 as SGDLS and CDR2 as YYNGEE. The CDR3 loop spans 16 amino acids. Full variable domain (missing parts from reference TRBV9 and TRBJ2-5): DSGVTQTPKHLITATGQRVTLRCSPRSGDLSVYWYQQSLDQGLQFLIQYYNGEERAKGNILERFSAQQFPDLHSELNLSSLELGDSALYFCASSVAVSERQETQYFGPGTRLLVL.

This clone was seen once. The chain combines TRBV11-2 with TRBJ2-7; tentative D call: TRBD1 (5 bases). CDR1 SGHAT and CDR2 FQNNGV come from the germline V gene. Trimming shortened V by 5 bases and J by 9 bases, and 23 bases separated the two germline ends. This CDR3 comprises 15 residues. In nucleotides, the CDR3 is TGTGCCAGCAGCATGCAGGGCCTAATGGTCGTAGGGCAGTACTTC. The encoded protein is CASSMQGLMVVGQYF. The variable domain in full, completed from reference TRBV11-2 and TRBJ2-7, reads EAGVAQSPRYKIIEKRQSVAFWCNPISGHATLYWYQQILGQGPKLLIQFQNNGVVDDSQLPKDRFSAERLKGVDSTLKIQPAKLEDSAVYLCASSMQGLMVVGQYFGPGTRLTVT.

The rearrangement joins TRBV29-1 to TRBJ2-1; a weak D match, TRBD2 (6 bases). This CDR3 contains 14 residues. V was clipped by 5 bases and J by 7 bases, with 18 bases between them. Germline CDR1 is SQVTM and CDR2 is ANQGSEA. CDR3 sequence reads: CSVLQEGTWNEQFF. The CDR3, as DNA: TGCAGCGTTCTTCAGGAGGGTACTTGGAATGAGCAGTTCTTC.

The chain has TRBV6-1 and TRBJ1-2; D may be TRBD1 (6 bases). This CDR3 comprises 13 residues. The V and J ends lost 2 bases and 5 bases respectively, with 9 bases between them. Per germline, CDR1 MNHNS and CDR2 SASEGT. The CDR3 protein is CASSESGTYGYTF. CDR3 coding DNA: TGTGCCAGCAGTGAATCGGGGACATATGGCTACACCTTC.

This chain uses TRBV4-3 with TRBJ2-3, with a weak D call TRBD1 (6 bases). Germline V gene lookup returns CDR1 LGHNA and CDR2 YSLEER. The V and J ends lost 0 bases and 4 bases respectively, with 11 bases between them. The CDR3 contains 15 residues. CDR3 DNA: TGCGCCAGCAGCCAAGAAGGCAGGGGCCCAGATACGCAGTATTTT. Translating gives CASSQEGRGPDTQYF.

This chain joins TRBV7-6 and TRBJ2-5, with TRBD2 matching over 9 bases. The CDR3 is 16 residues long. With 0 bases clipped from V and 4 bases from J, the junction kept 6 bases outside the gene matches. Germline V gene data show CDR1 as SGHVS and CDR2 as FNYEAQ. The CDR3 nucleotides read TGTGCCAGCAGCTTAGCGCCTTCGACTAGCGGAGAGACCCAGTACTTC. As protein: CASSLAPSTSGETQYF.

This chain joins TRBV7-9 and TRBJ1-5; 7 bases match TRBD1. The CDR3 is 17 amino acids. With 4 bases clipped from V and 3 bases from J, the junction kept 12 bases outside the gene matches. Germline CDR1 is SEHNR and CDR2 is FQNEAQ (reference sequence). CDR3 DNA sequence: TGTGCCAGCAGCTCGGACCTTGGACAGGTGATCAATCAGCCCCAGCATTTT. Its protein is CASSSDLGQVINQPQHF.

The chain has TRBV27 and TRBJ1-4, with D possibly matching TRBD1 (5 bases). The V end lost 8 bases, the J end lost 8 bases, and 15 bases lay between the germline ends. The CDR3 contains 13 residues. Germline V lookup: CDR1 MNHEY, CDR2 SMNVEV (reference sequence). The CDR3 DNA follows: TGTGCCAGCCGGGAGATTGGGGGGGAAAAACTGTTTTTT. Protein product: CASREIGGEKLFF.

This rearrangement joins TRBV7-6 to TRBJ2-1; possible D gene TRBD2, 5 bases. The CDR3 is 18 amino acids. The V gene lost 0 bases and the J gene lost 0 bases, with 15 bases spanning the gap. Germline V gives CDR1 SGHVS, CDR2 FNYEAQ. CDR3 coding DNA: TGTGCCAGCAGCTTAGCGGAGTCTAGCTCGAGCTCCTACAATGAGCAGTTCTTC. Its translation: CASSLAESSSSSYNEQFF.

This sequence joins TRBV11-1 and TRBJ1-1; a weak D match, TRBD1 (6 bases). CDR1 and CDR2 (germline): SGHAT, FQDESV (reference sequence). This CDR3 has 14 amino acids. The V and J ends lost 8 bases and 1 base respectively, with 14 bases between them. As DNA, the CDR3 is TGTGCCAGCTTTACAGGGTATGGGAACACTGAAGCTTTCTTT. It translates to CASFTGYGNTEAFF.

The chain joins TRBV2 to TRBJ1-5, with D uncertain. Germline-derived CDR1 and CDR2 are SNHLY and FYNNEI. CDR3 length: 15 amino acids. V was cut by 1 base and J by 6 bases, with 13 bases left in between. This CDR3 is CASSEVAVRGQPQHF. The CDR3 DNA sequence: TGTGCCAGCAGTGAAGTGGCGGTTAGAGGTCAGCCCCAGCATTTT.

This clone showed up just once. The V and J genes are TRBV30 and TRBJ1-1; D remains ambiguous. The ends were cut back, 0 bases at V and 1 base at J, with 15 bases in the middle. Germline-derived CDR1 and CDR2 are GTSNPN and SVGIG (reference sequence). The CDR3 loop spans 16 amino acids. The CDR3 DNA reads as TGTGCCTGGAGTGTGGGTTCAAAGAGGGAGAACACTGAAGCTTTCTTT. As protein: CAWSVGSKRENTEAFF.

This clone has only a few counts. The chain recombines TRBV6-1 with TRBJ2-5; TRBD2 is a possible D gene (5 bases). V lost 1 base and J lost 5, with 17 bases in between. The V gene's germline CDR1 is MNHNS and CDR2 SASEGT. This CDR3 is 16 amino acids long. CDR3 bases: TGTGCCAGCAGTGAAGATTCTTGGGAAGCGGTGGAGACCCAGTACTTC. Translated: CASSEDSWEAVETQYF.

The chain has TRBV6-1 and TRBJ2-5; 8 bases line up with TRBD1. This CDR3 is 15 amino acids long. CDR1 and CDR2 (germline): MNHNS, SASEGT. V lost 2 bases to trimming and J lost 7 bases; unmatched junction nucleotides: 9. CDR3 sequence (DNA): TGTGCCAGCAGTGAACAGGCAGGGGGCGGGGTGACCCAGTACTTC. Amino acid sequence: CASSEQAGGGVTQYF.

This chain joins TRBV9 and TRBJ2-3; TRBD2 matches at 13 bases. The trim removed 4 bases at V and 3 bases at J, leaving 5 bases unmatched. From germline, CDR1 is SGDLS and CDR2 YYNGEE. The CDR3 has 16 residues. The CDR3 coding sequence is TGTGCCAGCAGCCCCCGGACTAGCGGGAGAACAGATACGCAGTATTTT. Its protein is CASSPRTSGRTDTQYF.

The chain uses TRBV29-1 and TRBJ2-1; TRBD2 matches 10 bases. Germline loops: CDR1 SQVTM, CDR2 ANQGSEA. The CDR3 extends over 16 amino acids. V lost 7 bases to trimming and J lost 7 bases; unmatched junction nucleotides: 16. CDR3 nucleotides: TGCAGCGCCCGGGACGGAGCGGGAGGGTCAGGGAATGAGCAGTTCTTC. Protein: CSARDGAGGSGNEQFF.

The V and J genes are TRBV30 and TRBJ2-3, with 11 bases aligning to TRBD2. From germline, CDR1 is GTSNPN and CDR2 SVGIG (reference sequence). Germline trimming cut 7 bases from V and 4 bases from J; bases unmatched to any gene: 7. This CDR3 has 14 amino acids. This CDR3 reads CAFSGLAVADTQYF. The CDR3 region has the DNA TGTGCCTTCTCGGGACTAGCGGTTGCAGATACGCAGTATTTT.